The T cell receptor beta chain described here comes from a study of Graves' ophthalmopathy and Graves' hyperthyroidism. Study-wide context: Peripheral blood collection took place at initial diagnosis, before any treatment.

CDR3 regions of TCR beta were amplified from RNA transcripts. HTBI-primed first-round RT-PCR preceded second-round multiplex PCR. TCRdb used MiXCR to reprocess the multiplex PCR reads, holding one entry per CDR3 protein. The sample has about 740,000 distinct CDR3 sequences, 40% seen once. The diagnosis combined clinical symptoms, thyroxine, TRAb, thyroid ultrasound and orbital computed tomography scans. This clonotype was counted at least ten times. Its antigen remains unidentified. Points from the study as a whole: Ophthalmopathy could be told apart from stable hyperthyroidism by a 13-signature model (about 89% sensitivity, roughly 80% specificity).

The TCR originated in an adult man with Graves' ophthalmopathy. The sample consisted of peripheral blood.

The CDR3 here is CASSRGLQETQYF. In DNA, the CDR3 is TGTGCCAGCAGCCGAGGCCTACAAGAGACCCAGTACTTC. J is TRBJ2-5 and V is TRBV2; D not resolved. Trimming removed 6 bases at V and 2 bases at J, with 10 bases between. Germline V gives CDR1 SNHLY, CDR2 FYNNEI. The CDR3 length is 13 residues.